This T cell receptor beta chain derives from a study of cytomegalovirus exposure and HLA in healthy donors. Use of 60 Vbeta and 13 Jbeta primers characterized the PCR. Profiled with immunoSEQ multiplex PCR; TCRdb holds only in-frame clones, not every one. The sample holds some 250,000 clones, more than 75% seen once. V dropped 0 bases and J dropped 6 bases, with 5 bases sitting between them. The germline V gene encodes CDR1 SGDLS and CDR2 YYNGEE. The CDR3 covers 12 residues. General study points: The study listed 150 to 200 cytomegalovirus-associated TCR beta chains.

Comments on this clone: Its target is not known.

The receptor was derived from a middle-aged woman in good health and CMV-seropositive. Specimen: PBMCs. The chain recombines TRBV9 with TRBJ2-3; D is ambiguous. The CDR3 DNA is TGTGCCAGCAGCGTAGCTACCGATACGCAGTATTTT. Translation gives CASSVATDTQYF.